What follows is one T cell receptor (beta chain) and its context. What antigen it recognizes has not been identified. Base qualities are missing; no much larger clone stands one base away. The data were taken from a study of CD8 T cell repertoires and HIV-1 epitope variants (dated by TCRdb to about 2020). Turning to the overall study: T cells were stimulated in separate culture wells with each of twenty-five peptides representing autologous and known Gag and Nef epitope variants. A CMV, EBV and flu peptide pool, the Ebola AY9 epitope as negative control, and a no-peptide well were included as control conditions. An aliquot of 1M T cells was set aside as an uncultured baseline condition, separate from the roughly 87 T cell cultures. T cells were enriched with the EasySep Human T Cell Enrichment Kit and co-cultured with equal numbers of autologous T cell-negative cells as antigen-presenting cells. Cultures ran for approximately 10 days in IMDM with gentamicin, with half-media changes on days 3 and 7 adding IL-2, IL-7 and IL-15. Running each culture condition in triplicate, except for one peptide done in duplicate, gave a total of 80 to 95 T cell cultures. The epitopes tested covered three Gag epitope families plus Nef HW9 and YT9. Study-wide findings and limitations: The assay identified only TCR beta chains and indicated proliferation to antigen, not T cell function or cytokine profile. About ten antigen-specific TCR beta clonotypes were identified, and five or six of them appeared cross-reactive for autologous or known escape epitope variants. Roughly 5 clonotypes recognized the Nef KF9 family and one clonotype recognized the HW9 family, while no responses were seen to the TAALDMSHF plasma variant.

The EasySep Human CD8+ T Cell Enrichment Kit was used on day 10 to isolate CD8+ T cells from every culture. The germline V gene sets CDR1 to SGHVS and CDR2 to FNYEAQ. Its CDR3 holds 14 amino acids, cysteine through phenylalanine. The entry retains the CDR3 DNA only, 42 bases that are in frame from base 1. Trimming leaves V shorter by 5 bases and J shorter by 3 bases, with the junction holding 3 bases beyond the gene matches. The immunoSEQ platform was used to sequence TCR beta CDR3 regions at survey depth. The QIAamp DNA micro kit was used to extract genomic DNA from every cultured and uncultured CD8+ T cell population. In the authors' own workflow: Samples with under 5,000 productive reads were excluded, and this exclusion removed about 7% of the roughly 80 HIV peptide-stimulated cultures. Sequences were trimmed to CDR3 by a MANAFEST web app, and nonproductive sequences, CDR3s under 5 amino acids, and sequences not starting with C or ending with F/W were removed. Antigen-specific clonotypes had to expand in at least 2 of 3 replicates versus no-peptide control at FDR 0.01, only within one epitope family. Specific clonotypes also needed at least fivefold higher frequency than in wells stimulated with peptides from other epitope families. TCRdb stores this immuneACCESS table with in-frame sequences only. Part of the clones is absent; in the studies checked, under half of the shortfall reflects unresolved V genes, and no reason is known for the rest. V and J calls and clone size follow that table, whereas D and trimming were derived from the DNA. Present in this sample are 80,000 to 95,000 clones, more than 65% of which were seen just once. The ten largest clones take up around 24% of the sample.

The clonotype comes from a male donor with HIV. The chain couples TRBV7-6 to TRBJ2-3, and TRBD1 matches 9 of the central bases. The material sequenced was uncultured baseline CD8+ T cells from peripheral blood mononuclear cells (PBMCs). In nucleotides, the sequence is TGTGCCAGCAGCCGCGGACAGGGGACAGATACGCAGTATTTT. Translated, this gives CASSRGQGTDTQYF.